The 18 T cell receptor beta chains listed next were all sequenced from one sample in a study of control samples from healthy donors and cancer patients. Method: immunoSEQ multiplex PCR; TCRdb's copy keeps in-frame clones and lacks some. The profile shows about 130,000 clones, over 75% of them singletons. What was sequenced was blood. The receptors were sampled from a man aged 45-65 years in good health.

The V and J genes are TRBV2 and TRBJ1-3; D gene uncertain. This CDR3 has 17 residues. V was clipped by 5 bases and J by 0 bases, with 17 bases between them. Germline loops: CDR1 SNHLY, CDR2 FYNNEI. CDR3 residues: CASSRAPGLSSGNTIYF. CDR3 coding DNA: TGTGCCAGCAGTCGGGCCCCGGGCCTCTCCTCTGGAAACACCATATATTTT.

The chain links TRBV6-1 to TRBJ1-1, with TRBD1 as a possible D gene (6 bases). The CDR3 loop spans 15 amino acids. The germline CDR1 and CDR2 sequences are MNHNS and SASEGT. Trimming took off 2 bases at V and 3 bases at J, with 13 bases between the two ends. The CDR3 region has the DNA TGTGCCAGCAGTGAAAGTGGGGGCAGATACACTGAAGCTTTCTTT. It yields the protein CASSESGGRYTEAFF.

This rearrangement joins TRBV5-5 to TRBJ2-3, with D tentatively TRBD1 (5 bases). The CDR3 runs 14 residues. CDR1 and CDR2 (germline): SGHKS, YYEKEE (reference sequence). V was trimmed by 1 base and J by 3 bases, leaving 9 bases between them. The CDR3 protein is CASSLSSGTDTQYF. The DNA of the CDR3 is TGTGCCAGCAGCTTGTCGTCAGGGACAGATACGCAGTATTTT.

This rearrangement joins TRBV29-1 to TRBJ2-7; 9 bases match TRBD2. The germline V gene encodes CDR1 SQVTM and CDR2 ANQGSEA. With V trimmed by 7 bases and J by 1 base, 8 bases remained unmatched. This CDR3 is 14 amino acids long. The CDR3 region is CSARASGGSYEQYF. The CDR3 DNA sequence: TGCAGCGCCAGGGCAAGCGGGGGGTCCTACGAGCAGTACTTC.

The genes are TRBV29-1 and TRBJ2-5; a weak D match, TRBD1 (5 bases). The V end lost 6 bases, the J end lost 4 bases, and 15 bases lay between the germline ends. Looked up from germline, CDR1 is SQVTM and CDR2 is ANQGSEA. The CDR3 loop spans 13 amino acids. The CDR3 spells CSVHMGRGETQYF. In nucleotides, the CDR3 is TGCAGCGTGCATATGGGGCGTGGAGAGACCCAGTACTTC.

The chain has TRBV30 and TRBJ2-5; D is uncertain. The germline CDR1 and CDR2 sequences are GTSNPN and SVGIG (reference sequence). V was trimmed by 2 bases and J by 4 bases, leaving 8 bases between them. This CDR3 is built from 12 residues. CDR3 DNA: TGTGCCTGGAGTCCCCTAGGAGAGACCCAGTACTTC. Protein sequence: CAWSPLGETQYF. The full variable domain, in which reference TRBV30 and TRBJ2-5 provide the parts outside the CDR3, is SQTIHQWPATLVQPVGSPLSLECTVEGTSNPNLYWYRQAAGRGLQLLFYSVGIGQISSEVPQNLSASRPQDRQFILSSKKLLLSDSGFYLCAWSPLGETQYFGPGTRLLVL.

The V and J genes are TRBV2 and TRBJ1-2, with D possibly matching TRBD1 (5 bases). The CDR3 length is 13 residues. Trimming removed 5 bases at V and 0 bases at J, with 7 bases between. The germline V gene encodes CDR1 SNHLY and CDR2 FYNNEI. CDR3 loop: CASSRQPNYGYTF. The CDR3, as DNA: TGTGCCAGCAGTCGACAGCCTAACTATGGCTACACCTTC. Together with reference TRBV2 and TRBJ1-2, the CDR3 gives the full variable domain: EPEVTQTPSHQVTQMGQEVILRCVPISNHLYFYWYRQILGQKVEFLVSFYNNEISEKSEIFDDQFSVERPDGSNFTLKIRSTKLEDSAMYFCASSRQPNYGYTFGSGTRLTVV.

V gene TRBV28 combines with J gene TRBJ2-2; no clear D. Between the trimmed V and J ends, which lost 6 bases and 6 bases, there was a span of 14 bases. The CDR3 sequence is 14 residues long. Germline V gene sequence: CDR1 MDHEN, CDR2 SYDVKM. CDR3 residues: CASRTSRIPGELFF. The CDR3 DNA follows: TGTGCCAGCAGAACTTCCAGGATCCCCGGGGAGCTGTTTTTT.

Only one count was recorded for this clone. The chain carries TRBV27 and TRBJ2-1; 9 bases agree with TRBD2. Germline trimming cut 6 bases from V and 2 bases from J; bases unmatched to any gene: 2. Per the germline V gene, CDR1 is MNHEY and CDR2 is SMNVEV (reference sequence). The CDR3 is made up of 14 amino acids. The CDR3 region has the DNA TGTGCCAGCAGCGCGGGGGGGGCCTACAATGAGCAGTTCTTC. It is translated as CASSAGGAYNEQFF.

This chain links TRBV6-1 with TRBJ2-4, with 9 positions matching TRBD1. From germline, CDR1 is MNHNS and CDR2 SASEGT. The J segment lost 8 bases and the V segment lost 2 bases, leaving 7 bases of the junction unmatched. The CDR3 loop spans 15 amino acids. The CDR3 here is CASSEWGQGGDIQYF. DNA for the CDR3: TGTGCCAGCAGTGAATGGGGACAGGGCGGGGACATTCAGTACTTC.

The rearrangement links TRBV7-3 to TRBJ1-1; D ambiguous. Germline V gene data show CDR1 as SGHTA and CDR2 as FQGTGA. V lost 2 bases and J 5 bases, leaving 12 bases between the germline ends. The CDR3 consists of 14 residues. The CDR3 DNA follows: TGTGCCAGCAGCTTATTCGGCGGCGGGACTGAAGCTTTCTTT. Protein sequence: CASSLFGGGTEAFF.

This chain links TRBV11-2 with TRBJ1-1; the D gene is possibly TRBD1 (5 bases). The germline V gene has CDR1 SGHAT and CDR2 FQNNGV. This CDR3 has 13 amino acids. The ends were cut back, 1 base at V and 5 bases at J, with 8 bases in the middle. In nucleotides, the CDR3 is TGTGCCAGCAGCTTAGCAGGGTGGACTGAAGCTTTCTTT. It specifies CASSLAGWTEAFF.

As DNA, the CDR3 is TGCGCCAGCAGAGACGGGACTTGGGACAATGAGCAGTTCTTC. It specifies CASRDGTWDNEQFF. V is TRBV5-1 and J is TRBJ2-1, with D possibly being TRBD2 (6 bases). V lost 5 bases to trimming and J lost 5 bases, with 14 bases between them. Germline V gene sequence: CDR1 SGHRS, CDR2 YFSETQ. The CDR3 length is 14 residues.

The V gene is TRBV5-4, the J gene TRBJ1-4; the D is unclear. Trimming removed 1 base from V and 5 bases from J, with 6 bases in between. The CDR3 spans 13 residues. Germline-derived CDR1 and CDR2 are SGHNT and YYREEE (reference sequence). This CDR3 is CASSLTRNEKLFF. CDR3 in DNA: TGTGCCAGCAGCTTGACTAGGAATGAAAAACTGTTTTTT.

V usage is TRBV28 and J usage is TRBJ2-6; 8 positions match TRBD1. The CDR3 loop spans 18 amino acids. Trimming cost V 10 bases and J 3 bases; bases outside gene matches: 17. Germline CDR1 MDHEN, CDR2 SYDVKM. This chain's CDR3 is CATLGNQGARGGANVLTF. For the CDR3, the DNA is TGTGCCACATTAGGTAATCAGGGGGCTCGTGGTGGGGCCAACGTCCTGACTTTC.

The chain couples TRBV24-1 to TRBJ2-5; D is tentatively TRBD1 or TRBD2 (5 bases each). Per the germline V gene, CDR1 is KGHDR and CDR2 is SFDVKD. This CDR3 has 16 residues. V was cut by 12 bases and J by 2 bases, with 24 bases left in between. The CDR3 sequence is CAPLIGKGRPQETQYF. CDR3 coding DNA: TGTGCCCCTCTGATCGGGAAGGGGAGACCGCAAGAGACCCAGTACTTC.

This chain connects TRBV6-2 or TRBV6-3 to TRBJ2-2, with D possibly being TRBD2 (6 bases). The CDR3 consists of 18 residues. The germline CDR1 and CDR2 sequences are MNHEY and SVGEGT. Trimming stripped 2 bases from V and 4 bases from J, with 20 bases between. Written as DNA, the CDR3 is TGTGCCAGCAGTTACCGCCTTGGTGGGGGGTATCGCACCGGGGAGCTGTTTTTT. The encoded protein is CASSYRLGGGYRTGELFF.

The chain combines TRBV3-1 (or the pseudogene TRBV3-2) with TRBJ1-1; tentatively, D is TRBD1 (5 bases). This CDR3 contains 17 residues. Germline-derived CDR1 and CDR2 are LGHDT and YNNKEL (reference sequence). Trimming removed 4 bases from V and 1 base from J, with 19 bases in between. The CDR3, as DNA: TGTGCCAGCAGCCCCCCAATAGGGCAGGGACGGAACACTGAAGCTTTCTTT. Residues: CASSPPIGQGRNTEAFF.